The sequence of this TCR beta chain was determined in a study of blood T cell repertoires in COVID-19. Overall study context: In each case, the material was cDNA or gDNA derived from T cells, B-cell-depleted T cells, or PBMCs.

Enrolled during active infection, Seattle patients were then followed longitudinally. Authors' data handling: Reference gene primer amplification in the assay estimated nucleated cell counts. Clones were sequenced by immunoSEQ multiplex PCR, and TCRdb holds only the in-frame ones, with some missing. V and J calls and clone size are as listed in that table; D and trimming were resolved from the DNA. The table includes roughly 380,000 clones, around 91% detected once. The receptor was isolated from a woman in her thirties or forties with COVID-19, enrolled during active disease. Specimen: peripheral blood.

CDR3 region: CASSTGEGTPTGYTF. The CDR3 DNA sequence: TGTGCCAGCAGTACTGGTGAAGGGACACCAACTGGCTACACCTTC. J is TRBJ1-2 and V is TRBV27, with a weak D call TRBD1 (6 bases). Trimming took off 5 bases at V and 7 bases at J, with 20 bases between the two ends. This CDR3 has 15 amino acids. Per the germline V gene, CDR1 is MNHEY and CDR2 is SMNVEV (reference sequence).